This section outlines one TCR beta chain sequence together with its context. The target antigen is unknown. These data come from a study of identical twins. Overall study findings and caveats: Models underestimated how often monozygotic twins shared out-of-frame TCR alpha.

Trimming took 6 bases from V and 5 from J, leaving 10 bases between them. Germline V gene lookup returns CDR1 MDHEN and CDR2 SYDVKM. There are 12 residues in the CDR3. TCRdb passed the 5' RACE reads through MiXCR, listing each CDR3 protein once. The table shows roughly 250,000 distinct CDR3 sequences, with approximately 7% occurring only once. These sequences were also reported in another study, on yellow fever vaccine responses in identical twins.

The rearrangement joins TRBV28 to TRBJ2-5; no firm D call. The material sequenced was memory (CD45RO+) T cells sorted from blood. The TCR originated in a woman younger than 30 in good health. The CDR3 here is CASSWVGETQYF. DNA for the CDR3: TGTGCCAGCAGCTGGGTTGGGGAGACCCAGTACTTC.